These 17 T cell receptor beta chains originate from one sample sequenced in a study of cytomegalovirus exposure and HLA in healthy donors. Both 60 Vbeta primers and 13 Jbeta primers went into the PCR. Data came from immunoSEQ multiplex PCR; TCRdb stores just in-frame clones and leaves some out. Of some 130,000 clones in the sample, 80% were seen once. The material sequenced was PBMCs. The receptors stem from a woman aged 40-49 years in good health and CMV-seronegative.

This rearrangement joins TRBV7-6 to TRBJ2-2, with 13 positions matching TRBD2. V lost 3 bases, J lost 3 bases, and 10 bases stayed unmatched. This CDR3 comprises 19 residues. CDR1 is SGHVS and CDR2 is FNYEAQ in the germline V gene. In nucleotides, the CDR3 is TGTGCCAGCAGCTTGTGGACTAGCGGGGGCACATCAGACACCGGGGAGCTGTTTTTT. Its protein is CASSLWTSGGTSDTGELFF.

The chain carries TRBV5-1 and TRBJ2-2; maybe TRBD1 (6 bases). CDR1 SGHRS and CDR2 YFSETQ come from the germline V gene. V was cut by 0 bases and J by 6 bases, with 9 bases left in between. The CDR3 length is 14 residues. The CDR3: CASSLVPGAGELFF. In DNA form, the CDR3 reads TGCGCCAGCAGCTTGGTTCCAGGGGCCGGGGAGCTGTTTTTT.

The chain recombines TRBV28 with TRBJ2-6; tentatively, D is TRBD1 (6 bases). Germline V gene sequence: CDR1 MDHEN, CDR2 SYDVKM. The V end was cut by 4 bases, the J end by 2 bases, with 9 bases between. The CDR3 has 15 residues. The CDR3 spells CASSSTGTGANVLTF. The DNA for the CDR3 is TGTGCCAGCAGTTCTACAGGGACTGGGGCCAACGTCCTGACTTTC.

CDR3: CASSPPRGQGAGGRCPLFF. The CDR3 coding sequence is TGTGCCAGCAGTCCACCCCGGGGACAGGGGGCCGGCGGGAGATGCCCCCTGTTCTTC. This chain connects TRBV28 to TRBJ2-1; TRBD1 agrees at 12 bases. The CDR3 length is 19 residues. V gave up 5 bases and J gave up 15 bases; unmatched junction bases: 26. Germline-derived CDR1 and CDR2 are MDHEN and SYDVKM.

The genes are TRBV10-3 and TRBJ1-6, with D unresolved. V lost 6 bases and J lost 6, with 12 bases in between. CDR3 size: 14 residues. Germline-derived CDR1 and CDR2 are ENHRY and SYGVKD. The CDR3 DNA reads TGTGCCATCAGCGCCCGGGAGGGTAATTCACCCCTCCACTTT. Its protein product is CAISAREGNSPLHF.

This clone was counted once. This chain uses TRBV27 with TRBJ1-6; D is unclear. From germline, CDR1 is MNHEY and CDR2 SMNVEV (reference sequence). V dropped 2 bases and J dropped 10 bases, with 12 bases sitting between them. The CDR3 covers 14 residues. In DNA form, the CDR3 reads TGTGCCAGCAGTTTACTCGGGGTTCGGTCACCCCTCCACTTT. This codes for CASSLLGVRSPLHF.

V usage is TRBV9 and J usage is TRBJ1-2; 7 bases agree with TRBD1. Germline V gene sequence: CDR1 SGDLS, CDR2 YYNGEE. The ends lost 0 bases at V and 6 bases at J; junction bases unmatched: 8. This CDR3 has 15 amino acids. The CDR3 here is CASSVAGRQGDGYTF. The CDR3 region has the DNA TGTGCCAGCAGCGTAGCTGGTCGGCAGGGGGATGGCTACACCTTC.

The rearrangement joins TRBV5-3 to TRBJ1-1, with D maybe TRBD1 (5 bases). TRBV5-3 is filed as an ORF, its function uncertain. This CDR3 is built from 12 residues. V shed 4 bases and J shed 5 bases, with 9 bases lying between them. The CDR3 is CARSQGLTEAFF. The CDR3 DNA sequence: TGTGCCAGAAGCCAGGGACTTACTGAAGCTTTCTTT.

This clone has only a few counts. The rearrangement links TRBV9 to TRBJ2-1, with TRBD2 identical over 14 bases. CDR3 length: 15 amino acids. Unmatched junction bases numbered 5, after V lost 3 bases and J lost 9 bases. The germline CDR1 and CDR2 sequences are SGDLS and YYNGEE. CDR3 protein: CASSDGTSGGLEQFF. The CDR3 DNA sequence: TGTGCCAGCAGCGATGGGACTAGCGGGGGTCTTGAGCAGTTCTTC.

The chain is built from TRBV13 and TRBJ1-5; 7 bases align to TRBD1. This CDR3 comprises 13 residues. J was trimmed by 4 bases and V by 5 bases; bases with no gene match: 2. Per germline, CDR1 PRHDT and CDR2 FYEKMQ (reference sequence). Written as DNA, the CDR3 is TGTGCCAGCAGCCCCAGGGGGAATCAGCCCCAGCATTTT. Translated: CASSPRGNQPQHF.

The rearrangement joins TRBV6-5 to TRBJ1-3; 9 nucleotides align to TRBD1. V lost 2 bases and J lost 7; bases outside the gene matches: 9. The CDR3 sequence is 16 residues long. Germline V gene data show CDR1 as MNHEY and CDR2 as SVGAGI. CDR3 residues: CASSYGDRAYGNTIYF. The CDR3 DNA reads TGTGCCAGCAGTTACGGGGACAGGGCCTACGGGAACACCATATATTTT.

CDR3 nucleotides: TGCGCCAGCAGCAAGGAACTAGCGGGGGGGCGGGGGGCCGGGGAGCTGTTTTTT. Its translation: CASSKELAGGRGAGELFF. The rearrangement links TRBV4-1 to TRBJ2-2, with 13 nucleotides matching TRBD2. This CDR3 spans 18 amino acids. Germline CDR1 reads MGHRA; CDR2 reads YSYEKL. V lost 5 bases to trimming and J lost 6 bases; unmatched junction nucleotides: 12.

The CDR3 nucleotides are TGTGCCAGCAGCCCGTCTCACCAAGGGACAGAACCAAATGAAAAACTGTTTTTT. Protein sequence: CASSPSHQGTEPNEKLFF. The J gene is TRBJ1-4, the V gene TRBV28; 7 bases map to TRBD1. The V and J ends lost 6 bases and 5 bases, in that order; junction bases with no gene match: 18. Germline V gene sequence: CDR1 MDHEN, CDR2 SYDVKM. The length of the CDR3 is 18 residues.

V and J are TRBV18 and TRBJ2-2, with 11 nucleotides matching TRBD2. This CDR3 is 18 amino acids long. J gave up 6 bases and V 1 base, and 10 bases lay outside the gene matches. The germline gives CDR1 KGHSH, CDR2 LQKENI. As DNA, the CDR3 is TGTGCCAGCTCACCACGGGCTAGCGGGAGGACGAGCCCCGGGGAGCTGTTTTTT. Protein sequence: CASSPRASGRTSPGELFF. Filled out from reference TRBV18 and TRBJ2-2, the complete variable domain reads NAGVMQNPRHLVRRRGQEARLRCSPMKGHSHVYWYRQLPEEGLKFMVYLQKENIIDESGMPKERFSAEFPKEGPSILRIQQVVRGDSAAYFCASSPRASGRTSPGELFFGEGSRLTVL.

This clone was seen only a few times. The rearrangement joins TRBV18 to TRBJ1-4, with D unclear. Trimming removed 3 bases at V and 2 bases at J, with 13 bases between. Germline CDR1 KGHSH, CDR2 LQKENI. CDR3 size: 16 residues. As DNA, the CDR3 is TGTGCCAGCTCACCCGGAACCAGAGGGACTAATGAAAAACTGTTTTTT. Protein product: CASSPGTRGTNEKLFF. Looking up the rest from reference TRBV18 and TRBJ1-4 gives the full variable domain: NAGVMQNPRHLVRRRGQEARLRCSPMKGHSHVYWYRQLPEEGLKFMVYLQKENIIDESGMPKERFSAEFPKEGPSILRIQQVVRGDSAAYFCASSPGTRGTNEKLFFGSGTQLSVL.

The chain couples TRBV29-1 to TRBJ2-7; TRBD1 is a possible D gene (6 bases). The length of the CDR3 is 14 residues. Germline V gives CDR1 SQVTM, CDR2 ANQGSEA. The V end was cut by 3 bases, the J end by 3 bases, with 15 bases between. The CDR3 protein is CSVDMTGDSYEQYF. The CDR3 DNA sequence: TGCAGCGTTGATATGACAGGCGATAGCTACGAGCAGTACTTC.

The chain links TRBV5-4 to TRBJ1-1; D gene uncertain. Deletions cut 0 bases from V and 0 bases from J, with 6 bases between. Germline V lookup: CDR1 SGHNT, CDR2 YYREEE (reference sequence). The CDR3 is made up of 14 amino acids. In DNA form, the CDR3 reads TGTGCCAGCAGCTTGGATGCGTTGAACACTGAAGCTTTCTTT. Residues: CASSLDALNTEAFF.